This paragraph covers one TCR beta chain sequence. Its antigen is still unknown. Timing groups of about 4 and about 12 weeks for second doses were pooled. This entry belongs to a study of T cell responses to AZD1222 COVID-19 vaccine. Study-level findings and limits: White British ancestry dominated among donors, who included more females, and clonal diversity was possibly underestimated. Vaccine-associated CD4 TCRs spanned spike, dominant at 160-218 and 743-854. An increase in Spike-specific TCR breadth and depth was observed after two AZD1222 doses.

Data came from immunoSEQ multiplex PCR; TCRdb stores just in-frame clones and leaves some out. Of tens of thousands of clones in the sample, about nine tenths were seen once. Germline CDR1 is GTSNPN and CDR2 is SVGIG (reference sequence). The CDR3 length is 13 residues. V gave up 2 bases and J gave up 0 bases, with 8 bases separating them. Material: peripheral blood, obtained 28 days after the second AZD1222 dose. This receptor was identified in an adult who received the AZD1222 COVID-19 vaccine. This chain uses TRBV30 with TRBJ2-7; D is unclear. The CDR3 here is CAWSNGDSYEQYF. The CDR3 bases are TGTGCCTGGAGTAACGGAGACTCCTACGAGCAGTACTTC.